This T cell receptor beta chain was recovered during a study of blood T cell repertoires in COVID-19. As for the study in general: PBMCs, B-cell-depleted T cells, or T cells were the source of the cDNA or gDNA that made up the material.

Source study methods: From reference gene primer amplification, estimates of nucleated cell counts were derived. This table comes from immunoSEQ multiplex PCR, and its TCRdb copy is limited to in-frame clones, with some not included. V and J calls and clone size are given by that table; D and trimming were obtained from the DNA. The profile shows under 300,000 clones, 70% to 90% of them singletons. The CDR3 runs to 14 residues. CDR1 is MDHEN and CDR2 is SYDVKM in the germline V gene. J was trimmed by 4 bases and V by 6 bases; bases with no gene match: 6. The Seattle site enrolled patients during active infection and followed them longitudinally.

The receptor's source is a woman aged 25-40 years with COVID-19, enrolled during active disease. This sequence joins TRBV28 and TRBJ2-7; 10 bases fit TRBD2. Specimen: peripheral blood. The CDR3 sequence: CASRGSGGEYEQYF. CDR3 DNA: TGTGCCAGCAGGGGGAGCGGGGGGGAGTACGAGCAGTACTTC.